This T cell receptor (beta chain) was recorded in a study of graft-versus-host responses after intestinal transplantation. Study-wide background: Anti-thymocyte globulin was used for induction in all recipients, who then took tacrolimus and steroids for approximately three years.

Assay used: immunoSEQ multiplex PCR; TCRdb lists only in-frame clones, some missing. The table records about 80,000 clones, about nine tenths of them present only once. Study results and caveats: Graft-donor T cell macrochimerism in patients accompanied high graft-versus-host to host-versus-graft clonal ratios in allografts. Detection of GvH clones occurred in recipient marrow, and some had their first appearance in ileum or blood.

This clone showed up just a few times. Its specificity is unknown. The source was PBMCs, collected 98 days after intestinal transplantation. This receptor was identified in a human patient who received an intestinal transplant, so some T cells may come from the graft donor.

The CDR3 DNA follows: TGTGCCAGCAGCCTCACAGGGGGCAGAGATCAGCCCCAGCATTTT. This translates into CASSLTGGRDQPQHF. The rearrangement links TRBV6-6 to TRBJ1-5, with 9 nucleotides matching TRBD1. This CDR3 has 15 amino acids. Germline CDR1 MNHNY, CDR2 SVGAGI (reference sequence). The V and J ends lost 6 bases and 5 bases, in that order; junction bases with no gene match: 8.